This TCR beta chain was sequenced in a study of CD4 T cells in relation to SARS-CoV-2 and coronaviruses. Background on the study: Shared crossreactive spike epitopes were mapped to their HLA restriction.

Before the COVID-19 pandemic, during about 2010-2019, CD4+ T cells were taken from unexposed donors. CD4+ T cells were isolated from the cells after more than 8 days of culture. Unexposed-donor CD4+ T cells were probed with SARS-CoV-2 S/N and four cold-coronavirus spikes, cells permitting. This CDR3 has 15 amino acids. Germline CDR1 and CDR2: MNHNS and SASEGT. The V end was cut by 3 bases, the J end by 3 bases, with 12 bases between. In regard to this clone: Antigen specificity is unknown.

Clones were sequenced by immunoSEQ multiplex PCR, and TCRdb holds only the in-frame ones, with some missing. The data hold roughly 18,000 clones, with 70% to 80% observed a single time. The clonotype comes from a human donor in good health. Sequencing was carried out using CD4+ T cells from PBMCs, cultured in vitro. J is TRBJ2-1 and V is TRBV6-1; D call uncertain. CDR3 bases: TGTGCCAGCAGTGATAAGACGGAGAGCTACAATGAGCAGTTCTTC. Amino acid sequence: CASSDKTESYNEQFF.